This entry is about one T cell receptor beta chain. The data originate from a study of blood T cell repertoires in COVID-19. Background on the study: Acute and convalescent COVID-19 samples came from the United States, Italy and Spain.

The authors' processing: Amplifying reference gene primers gave estimates of nucleated cell counts. Sequencing was performed with immunoSEQ multiplex PCR; in TCRdb, only in-frame clones are kept and a portion is missing. V and J calls and clone size follow that table, whereas D and trimming were derived from the DNA. The sample has about 220,000 clones; roughly 76% are singletons. There are 13 residues in the CDR3. From germline, CDR1 is SGHTA and CDR2 FQGNSA. Trimming at V came to 5 bases and at J to 2 bases, leaving 3 bases not matched to a gene. The rearrangement links TRBV7-2 to TRBJ2-7; 7 bases are shared with TRBD1. Sequenced material: peripheral blood. This clonotype originated in a human donor in a cohort sampled during active COVID-19. This CDR3 reads CASSVTGTYEQYF. CDR3 coding DNA: TGTGCCAGCAGCGTGACAGGGACCTACGAGCAGTACTTC.